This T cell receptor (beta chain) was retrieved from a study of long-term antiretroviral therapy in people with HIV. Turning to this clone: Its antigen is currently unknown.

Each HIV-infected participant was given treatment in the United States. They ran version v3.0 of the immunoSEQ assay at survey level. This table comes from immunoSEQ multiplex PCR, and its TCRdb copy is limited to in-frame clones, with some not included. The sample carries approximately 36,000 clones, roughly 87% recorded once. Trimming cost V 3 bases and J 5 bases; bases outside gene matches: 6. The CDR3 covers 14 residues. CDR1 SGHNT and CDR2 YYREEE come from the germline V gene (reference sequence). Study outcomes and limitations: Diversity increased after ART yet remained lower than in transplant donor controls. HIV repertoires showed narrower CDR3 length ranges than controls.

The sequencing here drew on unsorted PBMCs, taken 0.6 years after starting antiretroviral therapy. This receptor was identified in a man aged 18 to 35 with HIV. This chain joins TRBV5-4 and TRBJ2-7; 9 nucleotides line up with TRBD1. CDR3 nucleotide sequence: TGTGCCAGCAGCTCCGGGACAGGGATCGACGAGCAGTACTTC. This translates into CASSSGTGIDEQYF.